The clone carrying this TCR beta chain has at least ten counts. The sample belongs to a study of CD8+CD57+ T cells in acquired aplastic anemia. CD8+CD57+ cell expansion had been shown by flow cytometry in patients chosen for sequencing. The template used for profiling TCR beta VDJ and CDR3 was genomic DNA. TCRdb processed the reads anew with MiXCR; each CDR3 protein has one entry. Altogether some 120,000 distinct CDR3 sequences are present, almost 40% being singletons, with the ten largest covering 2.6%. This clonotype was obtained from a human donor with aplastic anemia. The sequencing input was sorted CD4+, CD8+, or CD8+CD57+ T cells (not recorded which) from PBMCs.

CDR3 coding DNA: TGTGCCAGCAGTTTATTATTCCCCCCAACTGAAGCTTTCTTT. This codes for CASSLLFPPTEAFF. This chain uses TRBV28 with TRBJ1-1; D is unclear. CDR1 is MDHEN, CDR2 SYDVKM, per germline. V gave up 1 base and J gave up 5 bases, with 11 bases separating them. There are 14 residues in the CDR3. Complete variable domain (other parts from reference TRBV28 and TRBJ1-1): DVKVTQSSRYLVKRTGEKVFLECVQDMDHENMFWYRQDPGLGLRLIYFSYDVKMKEKGDIPEGYSVSREKKERFSLILESASTNQTSMYLCASSLLFPPTEAFFGQGTRLTVV.